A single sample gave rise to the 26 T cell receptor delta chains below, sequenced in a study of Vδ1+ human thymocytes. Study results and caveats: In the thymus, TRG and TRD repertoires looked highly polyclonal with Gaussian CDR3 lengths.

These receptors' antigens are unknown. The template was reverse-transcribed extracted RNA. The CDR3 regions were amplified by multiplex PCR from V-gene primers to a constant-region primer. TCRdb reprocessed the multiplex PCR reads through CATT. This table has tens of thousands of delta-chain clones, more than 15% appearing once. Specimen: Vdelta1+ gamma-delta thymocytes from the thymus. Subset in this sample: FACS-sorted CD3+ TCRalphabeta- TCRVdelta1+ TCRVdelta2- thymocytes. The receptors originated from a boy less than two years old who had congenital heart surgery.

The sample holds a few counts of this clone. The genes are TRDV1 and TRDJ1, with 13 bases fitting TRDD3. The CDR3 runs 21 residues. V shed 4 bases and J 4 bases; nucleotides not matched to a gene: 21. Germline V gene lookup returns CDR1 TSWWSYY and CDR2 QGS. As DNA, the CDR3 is TGTGCTCTTGGGGGGATTCCTAGCCCCACGTACTGGGGGATACGGGGCGATAAACTCATCTTT. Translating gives CALGGIPSPTYWGIRGDKLIF.

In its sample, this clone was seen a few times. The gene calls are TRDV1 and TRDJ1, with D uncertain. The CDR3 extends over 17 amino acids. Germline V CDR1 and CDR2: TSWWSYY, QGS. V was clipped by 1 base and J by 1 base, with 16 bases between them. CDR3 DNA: TGTGCTCTTGGGGAACGCCCATCCAAACCGGCCACCGATAAACTCATCTTT. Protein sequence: CALGERPSKPATDKLIF.

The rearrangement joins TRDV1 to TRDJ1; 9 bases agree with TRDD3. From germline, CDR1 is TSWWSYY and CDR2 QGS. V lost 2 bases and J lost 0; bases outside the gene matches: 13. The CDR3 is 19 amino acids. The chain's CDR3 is CALGETTPGDTPYTDKLIF. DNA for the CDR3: TGTGCTCTTGGGGAAACTACGCCGGGGGATACCCCGTACACCGATAAACTCATCTTT.

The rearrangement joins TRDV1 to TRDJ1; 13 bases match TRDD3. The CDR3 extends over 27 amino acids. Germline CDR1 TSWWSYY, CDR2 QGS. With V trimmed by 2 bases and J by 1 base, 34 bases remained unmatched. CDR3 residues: CALGEKSLLTSYPVLGDTRLPTDKLIF. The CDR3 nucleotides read TGTGCTCTTGGGGAAAAGAGTCTCCTAACTTCCTACCCTGTACTGGGGGATACGCGCCTACCCACCGATAAACTCATCTTT.

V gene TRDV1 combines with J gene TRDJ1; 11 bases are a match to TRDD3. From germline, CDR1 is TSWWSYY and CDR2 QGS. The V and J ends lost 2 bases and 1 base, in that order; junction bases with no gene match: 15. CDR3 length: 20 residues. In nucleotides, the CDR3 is TGTGCTCTTGGGGAAAAGTCCGTCTGGGGGATACTGTGTCGCACCGATAAACTCATCTTT. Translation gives CALGEKSVWGILCRTDKLIF.

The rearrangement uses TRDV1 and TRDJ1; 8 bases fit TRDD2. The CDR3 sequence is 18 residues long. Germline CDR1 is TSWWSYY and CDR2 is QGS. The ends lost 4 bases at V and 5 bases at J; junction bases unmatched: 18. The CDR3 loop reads CALGAHPFLNLAWDKLIF. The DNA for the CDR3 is TGTGCTCTTGGGGCCCATCCCTTCCTAAACCTTGCATGGGATAAACTCATCTTT.

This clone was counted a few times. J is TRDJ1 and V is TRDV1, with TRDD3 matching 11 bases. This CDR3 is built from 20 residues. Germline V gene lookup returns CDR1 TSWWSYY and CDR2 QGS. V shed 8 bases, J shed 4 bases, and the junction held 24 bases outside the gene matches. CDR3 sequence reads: CALRLNPPWGIQDGGDKLIF. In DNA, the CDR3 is TGTGCTCTTAGGTTGAATCCCCCCTGGGGGATACAGGATGGGGGCGATAAACTCATCTTT.

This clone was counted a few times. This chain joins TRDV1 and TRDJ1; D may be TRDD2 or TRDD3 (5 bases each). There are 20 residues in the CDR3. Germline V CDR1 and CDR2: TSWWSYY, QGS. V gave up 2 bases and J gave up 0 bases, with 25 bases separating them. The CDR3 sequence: CALGESPNPLLDLYTDKLIF. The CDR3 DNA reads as TGTGCTCTTGGGGAAAGTCCTAATCCGCTACTGGACCTGTACACCGATAAACTCATCTTT.

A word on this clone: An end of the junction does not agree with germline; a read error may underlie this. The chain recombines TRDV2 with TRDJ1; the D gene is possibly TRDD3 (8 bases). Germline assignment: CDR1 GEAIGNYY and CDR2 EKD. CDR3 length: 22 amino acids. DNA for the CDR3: TGTGCCTGTGACCCTCCCCTATTCCTACCCTGTACTGGGGGCTGTTACACCAATAAACTCATCTTT. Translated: CACDPPLFLPCTGGCYTNKLIF.

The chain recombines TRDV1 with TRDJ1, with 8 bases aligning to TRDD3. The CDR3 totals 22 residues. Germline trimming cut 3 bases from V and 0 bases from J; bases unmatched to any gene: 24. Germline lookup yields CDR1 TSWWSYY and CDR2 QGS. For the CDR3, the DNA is TGTGCTCTTGGGGACCTTAGGCCTACGGAATTTTTACTGGGGGTCGACACCGATAAACTCATCTTT. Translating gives CALGDLRPTEFLLGVDTDKLIF.

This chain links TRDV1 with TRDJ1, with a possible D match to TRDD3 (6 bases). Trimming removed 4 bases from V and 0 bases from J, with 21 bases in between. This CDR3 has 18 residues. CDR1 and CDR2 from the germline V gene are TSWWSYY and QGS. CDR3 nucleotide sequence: TGTGCTCTTGGGGTCCCATTTGGGGATGTAGCGTACACCGATAAACTCATCTTT. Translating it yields CALGVPFGDVAYTDKLIF.

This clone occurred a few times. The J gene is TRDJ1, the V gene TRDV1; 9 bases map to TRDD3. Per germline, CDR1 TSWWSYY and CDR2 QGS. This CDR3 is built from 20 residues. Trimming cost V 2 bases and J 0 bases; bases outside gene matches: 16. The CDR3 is CALGELLPLGDPRHTDKLIF. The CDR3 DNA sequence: TGTGCTCTTGGGGAATTACTACCGCTGGGGGATCCAAGGCACACCGATAAACTCATCTTT.

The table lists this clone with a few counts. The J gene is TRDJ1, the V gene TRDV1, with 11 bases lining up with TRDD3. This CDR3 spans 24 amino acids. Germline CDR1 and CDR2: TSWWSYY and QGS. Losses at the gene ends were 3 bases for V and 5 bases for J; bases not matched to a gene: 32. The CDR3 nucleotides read TGTGCTCTTGGGGAGCCTTCCTACGTCTTCCTCCTGGGGGATACAAACCAAGGGGTGGATAAACTCATCTTT. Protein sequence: CALGEPSYVFLLGDTNQGVDKLIF.

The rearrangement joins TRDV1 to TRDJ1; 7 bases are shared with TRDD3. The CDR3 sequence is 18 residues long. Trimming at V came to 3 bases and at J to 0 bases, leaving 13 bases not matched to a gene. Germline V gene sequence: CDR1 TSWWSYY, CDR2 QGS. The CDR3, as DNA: TGTGCTCTTGGGGAGGAGGCCTGGGGGGTACCCTACACCGATAAACTCATCTTT. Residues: CALGEEAWGVPYTDKLIF.

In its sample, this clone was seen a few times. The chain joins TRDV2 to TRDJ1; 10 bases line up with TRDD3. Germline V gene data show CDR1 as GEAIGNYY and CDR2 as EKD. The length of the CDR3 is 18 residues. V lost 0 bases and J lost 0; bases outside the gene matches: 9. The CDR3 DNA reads TGTGCCTGTGACACCCACCGGGGGATACGCGGGTACACCGATAAACTCATCTTT. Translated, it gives CACDTHRGIRGYTDKLIF.

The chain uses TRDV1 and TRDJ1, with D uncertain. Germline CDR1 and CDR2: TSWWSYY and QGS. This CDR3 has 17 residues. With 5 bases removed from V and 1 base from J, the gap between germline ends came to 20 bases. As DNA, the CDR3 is TGTGCTCTTGGGAGAACGAGGATCGTACGGGGCACCGATAAACTCATCTTT. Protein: CALGRTRIVRGTDKLIF.

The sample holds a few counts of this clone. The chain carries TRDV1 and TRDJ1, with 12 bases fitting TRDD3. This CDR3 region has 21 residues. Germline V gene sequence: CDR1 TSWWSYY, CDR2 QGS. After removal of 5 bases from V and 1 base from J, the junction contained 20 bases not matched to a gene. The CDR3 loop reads CALGSLFLALDWGIPTDKLIF. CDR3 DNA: TGTGCTCTTGGGTCTCTCTTCTTAGCGTTGGACTGGGGGATACCCACCGATAAACTCATCTTT.

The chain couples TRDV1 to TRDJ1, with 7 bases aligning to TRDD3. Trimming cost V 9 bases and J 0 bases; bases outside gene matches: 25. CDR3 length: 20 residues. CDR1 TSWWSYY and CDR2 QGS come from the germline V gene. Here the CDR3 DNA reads TGTGCTCTCAAGAAATGCGGGAGGCAAAGTGGATACGGGGACACCGATAAACTCATCTTT. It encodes CALKKCGRQSGYGDTDKLIF.

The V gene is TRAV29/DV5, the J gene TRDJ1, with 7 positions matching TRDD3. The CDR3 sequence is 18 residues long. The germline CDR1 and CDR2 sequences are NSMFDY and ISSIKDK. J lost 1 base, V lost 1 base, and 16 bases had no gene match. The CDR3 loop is CAASLVPSEGYFTDKLIF. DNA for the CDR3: TGTGCAGCAAGCCTGGTTCCATCTGAGGGATACTTCACCGATAAACTCATCTTT.

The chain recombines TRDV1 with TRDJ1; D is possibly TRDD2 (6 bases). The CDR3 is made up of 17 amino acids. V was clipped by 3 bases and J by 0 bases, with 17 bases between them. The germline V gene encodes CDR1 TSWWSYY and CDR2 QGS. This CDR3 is CALGDPSGQSYTDKLIF. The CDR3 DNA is TGTGCTCTTGGGGATCCTTCCGGCCAATCGTACACCGATAAACTCATCTTT.

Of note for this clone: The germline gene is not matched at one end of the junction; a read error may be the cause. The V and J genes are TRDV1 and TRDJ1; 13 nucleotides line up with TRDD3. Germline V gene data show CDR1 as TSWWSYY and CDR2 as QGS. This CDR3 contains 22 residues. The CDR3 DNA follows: TGTGCTCATGGGGAAGCGGGCCACCGTCTGGTACTGGGGGATACGTACACCGATAAACTCATCTTT. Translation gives CAHGEAGHRLVLGDTYTDKLIF.

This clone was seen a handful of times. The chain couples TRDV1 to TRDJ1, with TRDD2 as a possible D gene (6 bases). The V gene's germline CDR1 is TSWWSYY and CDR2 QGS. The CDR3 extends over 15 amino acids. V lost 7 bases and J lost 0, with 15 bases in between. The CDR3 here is CALVVPASYTDKLIF. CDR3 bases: TGTGCTCTTGTTGTCCCGGCTTCCTACACCGATAAACTCATCTTT.

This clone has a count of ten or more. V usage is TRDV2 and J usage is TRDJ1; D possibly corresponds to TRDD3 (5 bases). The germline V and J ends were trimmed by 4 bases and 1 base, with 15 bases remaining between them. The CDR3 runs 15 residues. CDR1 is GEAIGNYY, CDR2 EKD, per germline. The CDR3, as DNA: TGTGCCTGTGAAAGGGGGGGCCGAATCACCGATAAACTCATCTTT. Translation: CACERGGRITDKLIF.

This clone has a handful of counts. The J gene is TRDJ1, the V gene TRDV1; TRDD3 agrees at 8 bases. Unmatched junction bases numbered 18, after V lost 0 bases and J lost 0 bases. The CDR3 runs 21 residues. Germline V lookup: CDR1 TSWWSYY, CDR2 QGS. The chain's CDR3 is CALGELLASNWGPQYTDKLIF. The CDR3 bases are TGTGCTCTTGGGGAACTACTTGCCAGTAACTGGGGGCCGCAGTACACCGATAAACTCATCTTT.

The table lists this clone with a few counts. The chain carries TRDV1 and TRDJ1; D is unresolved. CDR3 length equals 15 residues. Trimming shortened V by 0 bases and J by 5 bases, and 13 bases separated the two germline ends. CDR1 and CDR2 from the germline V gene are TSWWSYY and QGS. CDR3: CALGELRDPGDKLIF. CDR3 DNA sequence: TGTGCTCTTGGGGAACTACGGGACCCGGGGGATAAACTCATCTTT.

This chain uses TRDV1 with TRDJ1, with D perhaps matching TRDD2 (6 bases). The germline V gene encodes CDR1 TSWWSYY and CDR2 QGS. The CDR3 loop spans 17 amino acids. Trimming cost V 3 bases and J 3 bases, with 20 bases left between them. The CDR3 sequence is CALGDGSYYGTSDKLIF. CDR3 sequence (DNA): TGTGCTCTTGGGGACGGGTCCTACTACGGTACATCCGATAAACTCATCTTT.